Listed here are 8 T cell receptor beta chains from one sample, sequenced in a study of blood T cells in healthy people across ages. A second about 7 to 11 cycle PCR used barcoded and J-beta primers. MiXCR, applied by TCRdb to the 5' RACE reads, yields one record per CDR3 protein. This table holds around 1,500,000 distinct CDR3 sequences, roughly 27% found once. Sequenced material: blood. The receptors originated from a woman aged 30 to 39 in good health.

The CDR3 here is CSARGAGFTDTQYF. The CDR3 DNA reads TGCAGTGCTAGAGGAGCGGGGTTCACAGATACGCAGTATTTT. This sequence joins TRBV20-1 and TRBJ2-3, with 7 positions matching TRBD2. The length of the CDR3 is 14 residues. Trimming cost V 1 base and J 2 bases; bases outside gene matches: 3. From germline, CDR1 is DFQATT and CDR2 SNEGSKA (reference sequence).

The J gene is TRBJ2-2, the V gene TRBV3-1; 7 bases fit TRBD1. The CDR3 sequence is 16 residues long. The trim removed 0 bases at V and 6 bases at J, leaving 7 bases unmatched. Germline V gene data show CDR1 as LGHDT and CDR2 as YNNKEL (reference sequence). The CDR3 loop is CASSQDSTGVAGELFF. The DNA for the CDR3 is TGTGCCAGCAGCCAAGATTCTACAGGGGTGGCCGGGGAGCTGTTTTTT. Looking up the rest from reference TRBV3-1 and TRBJ2-2 gives the full variable domain: DTAVSQTPKYLVTQMGNDKSIKCEQNLGHDTMYWYKQDSKKFLKIMFSYNNKELIINETVPNRFSPKSPDKAHLNLHINSLELGDSAVYFCASSQDSTGVAGELFFGEGSRLTVL.

A few counts support this clonotype. The chain links TRBV9 to TRBJ1-6, with no clear D. This CDR3 contains 14 residues. Germline CDR1 and CDR2: SGDLS and YYNGEE. Between the trimmed V and J ends, which lost 7 bases and 9 bases, there was a span of 17 bases. CDR3 amino acids: CASAPRVEGSPLHF. DNA for the CDR3: TGTGCCAGCGCCCCGAGGGTGGAGGGTTCACCCCTCCACTTT.

The chain links TRBV5-1 to TRBJ1-2; TRBD1 is a possible D gene (5 bases). The germline V and J ends were trimmed by 0 bases and 1 base, with 10 bases remaining between them. The V gene's germline CDR1 is SGHRS and CDR2 YFSETQ. This CDR3 region has 15 residues. CDR3 protein: CASSLESRVNYGYTF. DNA for the CDR3: TGCGCCAGCAGCTTGGAGAGCAGGGTTAACTATGGCTACACCTTC.

This clonotype was seen at least ten times. The chain combines TRBV7-2 with TRBJ2-1, with no clear D. V lost 1 base and J 7 bases, leaving 8 bases between the germline ends. This CDR3 is built from 13 residues. Looked up from germline, CDR1 is SGHTA and CDR2 is FQGNSA. The CDR3 DNA follows: TGTGCCAGCAGCTTAGTACAAAGTAATGAGCAGTTCTTC. Amino acids: CASSLVQSNEQFF.

This clonotype was counted at least ten times. The chain employs TRBV7-3 and TRBJ2-5, with 7 nucleotides matching TRBD2. This CDR3 contains 15 residues. V lost 1 base, J lost 3 bases, and 5 bases stayed unmatched. Per germline, CDR1 SGHTA and CDR2 FQGTGA. This CDR3 reads CASSLSLGREETQYF. The CDR3 DNA reads as TGTGCCAGCAGCTTAAGTCTAGGGAGGGAAGAGACCCAGTACTTC. The full variable domain, its missing parts supplied by reference TRBV7-3 and TRBJ2-5, is GAGVSQTPSNKVTEKGKYVELRCDPISGHTALYWYRQSLGQGPEFLIYFQGTGAADDSGLPNDRFFAVRPEGSVSTLKIQRTERGDSAVYLCASSLSLGREETQYFGPGTRLLVL.

The chain employs TRBV5-1 and TRBJ2-7, with TRBD1 matching over 7 bases. The V segment lost 7 bases and the J segment 1 base; nucleotides outside the gene matches: 8. CDR1 and CDR2 (germline): SGHRS, YFSETQ. CDR3 size: 14 residues. CDR3 residues: CASFGQASSYEQYF. The CDR3 nucleotides are TGCGCCAGCTTCGGACAGGCCTCTTCCTACGAGCAGTACTTC.

CDR3 sequence: CASSRDRSGNTIYF. In nucleotides, the CDR3 is TGTGCCAGCTCACGGGACAGGAGTGGAAACACCATATATTTT. The genes are TRBV18 and TRBJ1-3; TRBD1 agrees at 8 bases. Germline loops: CDR1 KGHSH, CDR2 LQKENI. V lost 4 bases to trimming and J lost 3 bases; unmatched junction nucleotides: 2. This CDR3 contains 14 residues.